This T cell receptor beta chain was sequenced during a study of regulatory T cells in long-lasting Graves disease. V lost 3 bases, J lost 0 bases, and 7 bases stayed unmatched. The CDR3 extends over 16 amino acids. The V gene's germline CDR1 is SEHNR and CDR2 FQNEAQ (reference sequence). Investigators prepared the TCR beta libraries by applying iRepertoire HTBI primers and Arm-PCR of CDR3 regions. One entry per CDR3 protein, called by TCRdb with MiXCR from the multiplex PCR reads. Of 400,000 to 500,000 distinct CDR3 sequences in the sample, roughly a fifth were seen once. This clonotype has more than one count but fewer than ten. As to time point: persistent/refractory GD, antithyroid drugs over 5 years with positive TRAb. Preparation of the TCR library used RNA extracted from PBMCs.

Sample: peripheral blood mononuclear cells (PBMCs), taken when the disease was refractory, from a patient treated with antithyroid drugs. The sequence was collected from a female donor with Graves disease. The V gene is TRBV7-9, the J gene TRBJ1-1; 7 bases are a match to TRBD1. CDR3 nucleotide sequence: TGTGCCAGCAGCTTGCGGACAGGCTTCATGAACACTGAAGCTTTCTTT. This translates into CASSLRTGFMNTEAFF.